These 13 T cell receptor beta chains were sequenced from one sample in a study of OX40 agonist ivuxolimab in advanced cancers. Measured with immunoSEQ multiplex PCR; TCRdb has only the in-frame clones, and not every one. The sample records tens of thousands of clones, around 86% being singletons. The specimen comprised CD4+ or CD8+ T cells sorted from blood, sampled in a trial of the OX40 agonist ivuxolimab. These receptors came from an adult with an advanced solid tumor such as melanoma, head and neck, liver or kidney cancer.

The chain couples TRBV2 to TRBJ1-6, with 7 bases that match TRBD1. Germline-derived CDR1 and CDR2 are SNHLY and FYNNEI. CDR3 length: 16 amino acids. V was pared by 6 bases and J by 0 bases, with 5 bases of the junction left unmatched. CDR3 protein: CASSPQGSSYNSPLHF. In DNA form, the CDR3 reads TGTGCCAGCAGCCCACAGGGGAGCTCCTATAATTCACCCCTCCACTTT.

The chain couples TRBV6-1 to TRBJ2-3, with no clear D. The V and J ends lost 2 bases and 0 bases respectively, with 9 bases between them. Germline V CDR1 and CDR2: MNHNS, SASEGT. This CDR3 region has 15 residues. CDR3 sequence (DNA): TGTGCCAGCAGTGAACGGGCTACTAGCACAGATACGCAGTATTTT. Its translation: CASSERATSTDTQYF.

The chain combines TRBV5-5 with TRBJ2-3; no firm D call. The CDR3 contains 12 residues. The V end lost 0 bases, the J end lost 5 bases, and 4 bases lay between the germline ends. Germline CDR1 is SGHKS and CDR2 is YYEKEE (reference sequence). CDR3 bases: TGTGCCAGCAGCTTGGAGAGAGATACGCAGTATTTT. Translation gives CASSLERDTQYF. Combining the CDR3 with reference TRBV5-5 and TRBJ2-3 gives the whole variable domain DAGVTQSPTHLIKTRGQQVTLRCSPISGHKSVSWYQQVLGQGPQFIFQYYEKEERGRGNFPDRFSARQFPNYSSELNVNALLLGDSALYLCASSLERDTQYFGPGTRLTVL.

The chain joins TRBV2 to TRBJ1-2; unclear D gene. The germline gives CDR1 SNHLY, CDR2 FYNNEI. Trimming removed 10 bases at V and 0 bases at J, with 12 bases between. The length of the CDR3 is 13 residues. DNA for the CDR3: TGTGCCATATACACGGCTGCTAACTATGGCTACACCTTC. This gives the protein CAIYTAANYGYTF.

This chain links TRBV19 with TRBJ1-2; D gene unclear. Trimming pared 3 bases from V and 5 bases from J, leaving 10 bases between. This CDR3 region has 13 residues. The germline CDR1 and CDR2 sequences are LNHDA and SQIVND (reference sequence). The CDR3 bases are TGTGCCAGTAGTATTGGTAGGGAATATGGCTACACCTTC. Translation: CASSIGREYGYTF.

CDR3 sequence reads: CASSLVGAQFF. The DNA of the CDR3 is TGTGCCAGCAGCTTAGTCGGGGCGCAGTTCTTC. The chain has TRBV7-9 and TRBJ2-1; D might be TRBD1 or TRBD2, each matching 5 bases. Germline lookup yields CDR1 SEHNR and CDR2 FQNEAQ (reference sequence). CDR3 length: 11 residues. Trimming shortened V by 1 base and J by 12 bases, and 7 bases separated the two germline ends.

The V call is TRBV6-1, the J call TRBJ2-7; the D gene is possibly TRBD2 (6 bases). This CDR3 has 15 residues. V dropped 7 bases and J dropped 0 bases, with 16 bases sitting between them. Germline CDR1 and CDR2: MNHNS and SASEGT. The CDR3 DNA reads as TGTGCCAGCACCCAACCGGGGGACCTCTCCTACGAGCAGTACTTC. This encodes CASTQPGDLSYEQYF.

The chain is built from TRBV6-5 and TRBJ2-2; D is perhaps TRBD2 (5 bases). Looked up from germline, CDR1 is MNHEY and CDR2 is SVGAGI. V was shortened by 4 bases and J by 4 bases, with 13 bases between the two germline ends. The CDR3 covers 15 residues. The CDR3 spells CASSLKGAFTGELFF. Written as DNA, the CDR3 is TGTGCCAGCAGTTTAAAGGGAGCGTTCACCGGGGAGCTGTTTTTT.

DNA for the CDR3: TGTGCCAGCAGTTACTCGGGGACTAGCGGCACAGATACGCAGTATTTT. The encoded protein is CASSYSGTSGTDTQYF. The chain couples TRBV6-5 to TRBJ2-3; 10 bases align to TRBD2. Germline V gives CDR1 MNHEY, CDR2 SVGAGI. V trimming: 0 bases; J trimming: 1 base; junction bases outside the gene matches: 1. The CDR3 runs to 16 residues.

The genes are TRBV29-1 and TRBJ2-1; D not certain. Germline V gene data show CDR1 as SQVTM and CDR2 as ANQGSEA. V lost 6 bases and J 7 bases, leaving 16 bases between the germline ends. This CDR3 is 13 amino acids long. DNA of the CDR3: TGCAGCGTAGGTCGTAGGGAAACGAATGAGCAGTTCTTC. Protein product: CSVGRRETNEQFF.

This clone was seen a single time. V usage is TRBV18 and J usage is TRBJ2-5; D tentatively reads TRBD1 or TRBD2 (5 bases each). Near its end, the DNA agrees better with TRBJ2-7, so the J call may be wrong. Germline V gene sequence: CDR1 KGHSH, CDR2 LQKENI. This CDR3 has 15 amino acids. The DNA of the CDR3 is TGTGCCAGCTCACGGGACCGGCAGACCGGCTACGAGCAGTACTTC. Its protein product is CASSRDRQTGYEQYF.

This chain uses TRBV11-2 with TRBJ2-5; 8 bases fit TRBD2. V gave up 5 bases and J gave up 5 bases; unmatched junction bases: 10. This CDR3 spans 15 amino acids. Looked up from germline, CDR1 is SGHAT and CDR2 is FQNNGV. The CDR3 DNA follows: TGTGCCAGCAGCCCCCGGGAGGGAGTACGGGAGACCCAGTACTTC. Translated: CASSPREGVRETQYF. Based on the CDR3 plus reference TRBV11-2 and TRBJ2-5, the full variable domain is EAGVAQSPRYKIIEKRQSVAFWCNPISGHATLYWYQQILGQGPKLLIQFQNNGVVDDSQLPKDRFSAERLKGVDSTLKIQPAKLEDSAVYLCASSPREGVRETQYFGPGTRLLVL.

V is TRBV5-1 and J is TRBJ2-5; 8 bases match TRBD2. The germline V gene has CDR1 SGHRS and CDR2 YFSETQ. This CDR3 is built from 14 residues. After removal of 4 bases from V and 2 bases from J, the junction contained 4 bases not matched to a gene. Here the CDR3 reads CASSQTSAQETQYF. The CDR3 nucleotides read TGCGCCAGCAGCCAGACTAGCGCACAAGAGACCCAGTACTTC.